Shown below are 11 T cell receptor beta chains from a single sample sequenced in a study of T cell changes during pregnancy in multiple sclerosis. Profiling relied on immunoSEQ multiplex PCR, and the TCRdb table lists in-frame clones only, not all of them. The sample yields roughly 40,000 clones, approximately 90% seen once. The sequences come from CD4+ T cells from peripheral blood mononuclear cells, collected in the first trimester of pregnancy. The receptors here all came from a female donor in good health, enrolled as a control in a pregnancy study.

The chain links TRBV6-5 to TRBJ1-6, with 7 bases aligning to TRBD1. Germline CDR1 and CDR2: MNHEY and SVGAGI. The trim removed 10 bases at V and 6 bases at J, leaving 9 bases unmatched. The CDR3 has 14 amino acids. The CDR3 DNA is TGTGCCACCGGAGGGGGCTTGGGTAATTCACCCCTCCACTTT. Translating it yields CATGGGLGNSPLHF.

The CDR3 here is CASSQGQANTEAFF. Here the CDR3 DNA reads TGTGCCAGCAGCCAAGGACAGGCTAACACTGAAGCTTTCTTT. The chain has TRBV7-9 and TRBJ1-1; 7 bases align to TRBD1. Germline trimming cut 5 bases from V and 2 bases from J; bases unmatched to any gene: 5. The CDR3 contains 14 residues. The germline V gene encodes CDR1 SEHNR and CDR2 FQNEAQ (reference sequence).

There are a few counts of this clone. The chain couples TRBV7-2 to TRBJ1-6; no definite D call. CDR3 length equals 15 residues. The germline gives CDR1 SGHTA, CDR2 FQGNSA. Trimming cost V 4 bases and J 9 bases, with 16 bases left between them. The CDR3 coding sequence is TGTGCCAGCAGCTCTAGCCCCCAGTTGAGTTCACCCCTCCACTTT. It codes for CASSSSPQLSSPLHF.

The chain joins TRBV27 to TRBJ2-5; weak D call: TRBD2 (6 bases). The CDR3 consists of 13 residues. Germline values: CDR1 MNHEY, CDR2 SMNVEV (reference sequence). Trimming shortened V by 10 bases and J by 5 bases, and 17 bases separated the two germline ends. For the CDR3, the DNA is TGTGCCACCGCCCCGGATCGGGGGGAGACCCAGTACTTC. Translating it yields CATAPDRGETQYF.

The genes are TRBV6-4 and TRBJ1-6, with a possible D match to TRBD1 (5 bases). The V gene lost 4 bases and the J gene lost 11 bases, with 12 bases spanning the gap. Germline-derived CDR1 and CDR2 are MRHNA and SNTAGT. The CDR3 consists of 13 residues. Here the CDR3 reads CASSAGGTTPLHF. Here the CDR3 DNA reads TGTGCCAGCAGTGCCGGAGGGACGACACCCCTCCACTTT.

This chain connects TRBV11-1 to TRBJ2-2, with D perhaps matching TRBD2 (6 bases). V was cut by 3 bases and J by 3 bases, with 14 bases left in between. The V gene's germline CDR1 is SGHAT and CDR2 FQDESV (reference sequence). The CDR3 is 16 residues long. CDR3 sequence reads: CASSLAGTGDTGELFF. The CDR3 DNA is TGTGCCAGCAGCTTGGCAGGAACGGGAGACACCGGGGAGCTGTTTTTT.

The rearrangement links TRBV4-1 to TRBJ2-5; 8 nucleotides agree with TRBD2. This CDR3 comprises 17 residues. Per the germline V gene, CDR1 is MGHRA and CDR2 is YSYEKL. V trimming: 2 bases; J trimming: 2 bases; junction bases outside the gene matches: 10. Here the CDR3 reads CASSQSRTGGPQETQYF. CDR3 coding DNA: TGCGCCAGCAGCCAATCCCGGACGGGGGGGCCTCAAGAGACCCAGTACTTC.

J is TRBJ2-2 and V is TRBV30; tentative D call: TRBD2 (6 bases). Germline assignment: CDR1 GTSNPN and CDR2 SVGIG (reference sequence). This CDR3 spans 14 amino acids. V lost 7 bases, J lost 5 bases, and 17 bases lay in between. This CDR3 reads CAFLKAGRTGELFF. The CDR3 DNA is TGTGCCTTTCTTAAGGCGGGGAGGACCGGGGAGCTGTTTTTT.

The chain combines TRBV5-1 with TRBJ1-3; no definite D call. The CDR3 loop spans 15 amino acids. V was trimmed by 0 bases and J by 0 bases, leaving 7 bases between them. The germline CDR1 and CDR2 sequences are SGHRS and YFSETQ. As DNA, the CDR3 is TGCGCCAGCAGCTTGGTAGGCGGCTCTGGAAACACCATATATTTT. Translated: CASSLVGGSGNTIYF.

This sequence joins TRBV9 and TRBJ2-2; TRBD2 matches at 8 bases. CDR1 SGDLS and CDR2 YYNGEE come from the germline V gene. Germline trimming cut 6 bases from V and 3 bases from J; bases unmatched to any gene: 10. The CDR3 has 16 amino acids. Here the CDR3 DNA reads TGTGCCAGCACCATCGGGGGGGCGAGGGACACCGGGGAGCTGTTTTTT. It codes for CASTIGGARDTGELFF.

The CDR3: CASSLGKLAGVSYEQYF. CDR3 DNA sequence: TGTGCCAGCAGCTTGGGAAAACTAGCGGGGGTATCGTACGAGCAGTACTTC. The gene calls are TRBV5-4 and TRBJ2-7; 11 bases align to TRBD2. J gave up 4 bases and V 0 bases, and 9 bases lay outside the gene matches. The CDR3 has 17 residues. Per germline, CDR1 SGHNT and CDR2 YYREEE (reference sequence).